The source of this T cell receptor (beta chain) is a study of T cells in Graves' hyperthyroidism and ophthalmopathy. Study-wide results and limits: A model built on 13 V-J features separated ophthalmopathy from stable hyperthyroidism. Expanded thyroid clonotypes (above 0.001) were mostly also found in blood.

Worth noting for this clonotype: Its antigen is undetermined.

Amplified TCR beta CDR3 regions came from RNA transcripts. The HTBI primer set served for first-round RT-PCR of the TCR CDR3. MiXCR, applied by TCRdb to the multiplex PCR reads, yields one record per CDR3 protein. The table records around 300,000 distinct CDR3 sequences, around 15% of them present only once. The authors took PBMCs from over 8.5 ml fresh peripheral blood. CDR1 is LNHNV and CDR2 is YYDKDF in the germline V gene (reference sequence). The CDR3 has 11 residues. The V end lost 5 bases, the J end lost 13 bases, and 12 bases lay between the germline ends. The clonotype originates from a woman in her 50s with Graves' hyperthyroidism that later progressed to Graves' ophthalmopathy. This sequence joins TRBV15 and TRBJ2-1; D is possibly TRBD2 (5 bases). Material: blood. In nucleotides, the CDR3 is TGTGCCACCAGCCTCAGAGAGGGCCAGTTCTTC. Translating it yields CATSLREGQFF.